The clone carrying this T cell receptor beta chain was seen a single time. This record comes from a study of blood T cell repertoires in COVID-19. Turning to the study itself: Nucleic acid was either cDNA or gDNA, and it came from T cells, B-cell-depleted T cells, or PBMCs.

Here immunoSEQ multiplex PCR was the method, and the copy in TCRdb shows in-frame clones only, minus some. The sample carries about 210,000 clones, 88% recorded once. The V gene's germline CDR1 is LGHNA and CDR2 YNFKEQ. Trimming removed 0 bases from V and 1 base from J, with 12 bases in between. This CDR3 is 17 amino acids long. The chain is built from TRBV4-2 and TRBJ2-2; D might be TRBD2 (6 bases). Specimen: peripheral blood. This clonotype was sampled from a man in his sixties or seventies with acute or convalescent COVID-19. The CDR3 DNA reads as TGTGCCAGCAGCCAAGATGGGCTAGCGAGGAACACCGGGGAGCTGTTTTTT. Translated: CASSQDGLARNTGELFF.